This T cell receptor (beta chain) was obtained from a study of identical twins (dated by TCRdb to the mid-2010s). In the study overall: The study deep-sequenced TCR alpha and beta repertoires from monozygotic twins, unrelated adults of various ages and cord blood to test whether fetal clonotypes persist. To rule out contamination, replicate twin experiments were performed at different times with different library preparation protocols.

Every donor in the study was a healthy Caucasian. Three pairs of female monozygotic twins, all aged about 18 to 30 years, were included in the twin cohort. The RNA used for TCR libraries was isolated from peripheral blood mononuclear cells. The library was prepared using 5' RACE. Sequencer: Illumina HiSeq 2000. Template switching introduced a universal primer binding site; the final cDNA contained a unique molecular identifier, enabling accurate counting of TCR cDNA molecules. Specific primers in the conserved constant-segment region were used to synthesize first-strand cDNA for TCR alpha and beta chains. Each cDNA library was double barcoded, with a SMART-Mk sample barcode plus Illumina barcodes, to control for contamination. TruSeq adapter sequences, together with Illumina sample barcodes, were added in two successive PCR steps. The Illumina HiSeq platform was used with custom primers to sequence TCR alpha and beta cDNA libraries. Under the source paper's analysis protocol: MiGEC processed the raw reads to extract unique molecular identifiers, while MiXCR was used to determine the CDR3 positions. For each individual, recombination models were inferred using an EM algorithm with the repgenHMM and IGoR tools. Shared clonotype analysis was performed with the tcR package in R, normalizing sharing by the product of cloneset sizes. Out-of-frame nonproductive sequences were analyzed to study raw recombination free of thymic and clonal selection effects. The public reads were quality trimmed at Q25 with fastp and then assembled into clones with MiXCR by TCRdb, keeping productive beta chains. Entries are consolidated by CDR3 protein sequence, retaining the most common genes and DNA. TCRdb, rather than the study authors, made the V and J calls. For this sample there are fewer than 900,000 distinct CDR3 sequences; roughly 20% appear just once. The ten largest make up about 12% of the sample.

Details on this clonotype: The target of this receptor is not known. It has no much larger one-base neighbor in the sample; base qualities were not kept.

CDR1 SEHNR and CDR2 FQNEAQ are derived from the germline V gene (reference sequence). Taken from cysteine to phenylalanine, the CDR3 has 14 residues. Just CDR3 DNA is preserved here, 42 bases in frame from base 1. V and J are truncated by 5 bases and 4 bases respectively, leaving an intervening sequence of 14 bases. Paper-wide results and their limitations: Abundant cord blood beta clonotypes had fewer insertions, young adult naive repertoires showed a similar but weaker trend, and memory repertoires showed no such trend. Invariant T cells such as MAIT and iNKT could partly confound zero-insertion analyses, although diverse VJ usage argued against such confounding for most clonotypes. Compared with coincidental sharing between unrelated individuals, out-of-frame TCR alpha sequences shared between twins showed an excess of sequences with low generation probability. The excess sharing between twins in beta out-of-frame sequences was weaker because fewer shared sequences reduced the signal-to-noise ratio. Because the same donors could not be followed over many years, the conclusions relied on cross-sectional statistical analysis. In monozygotic twins, out-of-frame TCR alpha sharing was systematically underestimated by recombination models, although the models agreed with sharing between unrelated individuals.

The same data also went into a second study, on T cells expressing NK-cell markers. The second investigation adds: Fewer than ten donors provided sorted CD3+CD56+NKG2C+, CD3+CD56+NKG2C- and CD3+CD56-NKG2C+ T-cell subsets, whose TCR beta-chain repertoires were profiled. Of the eight sequenced donors, seven were found to be HCMV-seropositive and one was found to be HCMV-seronegative. In several experiments an anti-gammadeltaTCR antibody was added to restrict sorting to alphabetaTCR-expressing T cells. In six donors, the dominant CD3+CD56+NKG2C+ clonotypes ranked among the top 10 CD8+ clonotypes, making up roughly 1.0-7.5% of CD8+ T cells. Those dominant clonotypes were again the most abundant among CD3+CD56-NKG2C+ cells in several donors, at roughly 25-65%. Whether the expanded NKG2C-expressing T cell clones were specific for HCMV antigens remained unclear. The study sequenced eight donors, all healthy volunteers chosen at random: three men and five women. To determine HCMV serostatus, a commercial ELISA kit was used to detect HCMV-specific IgG in serum. For roughly 6 donors, bulk peripheral blood T-cell repertoires were additionally sequenced from unsorted PBMC. MIGEC handled demultiplexing of the reads and grouping by UMI, while MiTCR was used to assemble and quantify clonotypes. To remove erroneous sequences, TCR cDNA sequences were retained only when supported by two or more reads. The tcR package was used for downstream repertoire analysis, and clonotypes were matched between fractions using CDR3 nucleotide sequence together with V segment. Antigen specificity was annotated against VDJdb with VDJmatch, allowing one amino acid substitution in CDR3.

What was sequenced was PBMCs. The chain was built from TRBV7-9 and TRBJ2-5, with TRBD1 perhaps the D gene, on 6 matching bases. The clonotype originates from a young woman in good health. The nucleotides read TGTGCCAGCAGCGCACAGGGAGTGGGAGAGACCCAGTACTTC. It codes for CASSAQGVGETQYF.